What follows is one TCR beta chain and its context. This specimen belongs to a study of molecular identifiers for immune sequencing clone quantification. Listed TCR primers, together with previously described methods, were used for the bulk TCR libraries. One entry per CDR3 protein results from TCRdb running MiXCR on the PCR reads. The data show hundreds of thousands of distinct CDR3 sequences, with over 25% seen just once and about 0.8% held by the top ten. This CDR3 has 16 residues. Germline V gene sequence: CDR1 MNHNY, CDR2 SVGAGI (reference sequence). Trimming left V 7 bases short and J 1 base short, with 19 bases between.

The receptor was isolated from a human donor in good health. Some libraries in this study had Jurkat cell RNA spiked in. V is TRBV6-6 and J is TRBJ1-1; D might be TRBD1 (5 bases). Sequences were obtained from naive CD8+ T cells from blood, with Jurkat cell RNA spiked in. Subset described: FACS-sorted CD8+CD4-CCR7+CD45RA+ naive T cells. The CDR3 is CASKPQWGDPNTEAFF. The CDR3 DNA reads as TGTGCCAGCAAACCCCAATGGGGGGACCCGAACACTGAAGCTTTCTTT.